This T cell receptor beta chain came from a study of blood T cell repertoires in COVID-19 (TCRdb year 2020). Study-wide context: Samples covering the acute and convalescent phases of COVID-19 were provided by collaborators in the United States, Italy and Spain. The repertoires were released in a freely available public database meant as a resource for research on the immune response to SARS-CoV-2. The material from the prospective study consisted of cDNA or gDNA derived from T cells, B-cell-depleted T cells, or PBMCs. Where available, HLA class I and class II types were taken from metadata supplied by the sample provider and were not determined by assay-based typing. The sample metadata nearly always contained a de-identified subject ID, COVID-19 status, age in years and sex. The dataset comprised deeply sampled blood TCRbeta repertoires from subjects exposed to, actively infected with, or recovered from COVID-19. Samples came from the ongoing ImmuneRACE study (first 160 participants) plus 1,254 subjects from 6 global collaborators. Overall results and qualifications from the work: The amount of clinical and demographic metadata varied by source and participant and was provided uncurated.

As to this clone: No cognate antigen has been identified for it. Base qualities are missing; no much larger clone stands one base away.

A distance of 10 bases separates the germline ends of V and J, which lose 1 base and 5 bases respectively. For CDR1 and CDR2, the germline V gene lists SGHRS and YFSETQ. The CDR3 contains 14 residues, cysteine and phenylalanine counted. Just the 42-base CDR3 DNA is kept, in frame starting at base 1. TCRbeta CDR3 regions were amplified from genomic DNA by means of the immunoSEQ Assay, a bias-controlled multiplex PCR. On the study's bioinformatics: Nucleated cell counts per sample were estimated from amplification of reference gene primers within the assay. Sequence reads were collapsed and filtered to measure the absolute abundance of every unique TCRbeta CDR3 rearrangement. For each sample, productive Simpson clonality was calculated as the square root of Simpson's diversity index across productive rearrangements. TCRdb mirrors the immuneACCESS table, restricted to in-frame sequences. Some clones are absent from its copies; in checked studies, under half trace to an unresolved V gene, and the reason for the others is unknown. V and J calls plus clone size are reproduced from that table; the DNA served to infer D and trimming. This sample has around 61,000 clones in its table, and about 91% of those were observed once. Around 45% of the sample belongs to the ten largest clones.

At one collaborating source in Seattle, patients were enrolled during active infection and were followed longitudinally through the course of disease. The collaborating institutions used their own protocols to collect whole blood in K2EDTA tubes. Collaborator samples were shipped for TCRbeta analysis as frozen whole blood, isolated PBMCs, or DNA extracted from either sample type. Sequences were obtained from peripheral blood. The clonotype comes from a woman aged 55-69 years with COVID-19, enrolled during active disease. Rearrangement joined TRBV5-1 to TRBJ2-1; the D segment could be TRBD2, given 6 matching bases. The sequenced DNA is TGCGCCAGCAGCTTGTACGGGGGTAACAATGAGCAGTTCTTC. It encodes CASSLYGGNNEQFF.